The 20 T cell receptor beta chains listed next were all sequenced from one sample in a study of patients and donors after allogeneic stem cell transplantation. TCRdb passed the RT-PCR reads through MiXCR, listing each CDR3 protein once. The table records 920,000 or so distinct CDR3 sequences, about 20% of them present only once. The sample comprised blood, either unsorted or a sorted T cell fraction (not recorded which). The receptors stem from a human donor who was either an allogeneic HSCT recipient or a stem cell or donor lymphocyte infusion donor (not recorded which). It is not recorded whose cells these are; they may come from a transplant donor.

Only a few counts were recorded for this clonotype. The chain has TRBV5-1 and TRBJ2-3; 11 positions match TRBD1. The CDR3 sequence is 14 residues long. Germline V CDR1 and CDR2: SGHRS, YFSETQ. The V and J ends lost 7 bases and 6 bases, in that order; junction bases with no gene match: 7. In nucleotides, the CDR3 is TGCGCCAGCGAGCGGGACAGGGGGACCGATACGCAGTATTTT. It yields the protein CASERDRGTDTQYF.

V is TRBV7-2 and J is TRBJ2-1; TRBD1 matches 7 bases. The V gene end was trimmed by 6 bases and the J gene end by 3 bases; junction bases not matched to a gene: 11. The germline gives CDR1 SGHTA, CDR2 FQGNSA. The CDR3 runs to 16 residues. This CDR3 is CASSPQGRLNYNEQFF. The CDR3 DNA is TGTGCCAGCAGTCCACAGGGGCGACTCAACTACAATGAGCAGTTCTTC.

This clonotype was found once. The gene calls are TRBV6-1 and TRBJ1-5, with D possibly being TRBD1 (5 bases). The CDR3 loop spans 13 amino acids. V shed 7 bases and J shed 7 bases, with 14 bases lying between them. Germline V gives CDR1 MNHNS, CDR2 SASEGT. The CDR3 nucleotides are TGTGCCAGCAAGAGGGATAGACAGCAGCCCCAGCATTTT. Amino acid sequence: CASKRDRQQPQHF.

The chain is built from TRBV7-9 and TRBJ2-3; D is undetermined. The germline gives CDR1 SEHNR, CDR2 FQNEAQ (reference sequence). The V end lost 3 bases, the J end lost 1 base, and 17 bases lay between the germline ends. This CDR3 has 17 amino acids. The CDR3 region is CASSLDATQQGTDTQYF. CDR3 in DNA: TGTGCCAGCAGCTTGGATGCGACACAGCAGGGCACAGATACGCAGTATTTT.

This clonotype was picked up a small number of times. The rearrangement joins TRBV6-5 to TRBJ2-7, with D hard to call. The CDR3 is made up of 14 amino acids. Germline assignment: CDR1 MNHEY and CDR2 SVGAGI. Trimming stripped 0 bases from V and 2 bases from J, with 8 bases between. The CDR3 nucleotides are TGTGCCAGCAGTTACTCAACCAGCGCCTACGAGCAGTACTTC. Encoded protein: CASSYSTSAYEQYF.

This clonotype was seen a few times. The chain uses TRBV7-9 and TRBJ2-7; D unresolved. There are 13 residues in the CDR3. Germline V gene lookup returns CDR1 SEHNR and CDR2 FQNEAQ (reference sequence). Trimming took off 5 bases at V and 3 bases at J, with 11 bases between the two ends. Written as DNA, the CDR3 is TGTGCCAGCAGCCCGGCCTCTTACTACGAGCAGTACTTC. Translation: CASSPASYYEQYF.

The chain employs TRBV20-1 and TRBJ1-2; D unclear. Trimming took off 5 bases at V and 5 bases at J, with 9 bases between the two ends. Looked up from germline, CDR1 is DFQATT and CDR2 is SNEGSKA (reference sequence). This CDR3 comprises 11 residues. CDR3 coding DNA: TGCAGTGCTCGATTAGCATATGGCTACACCTTC. Residues: CSARLAYGYTF.

This clonotype showed up many times. The rearrangement uses TRBV29-1 and TRBJ2-7; tentative D call: TRBD2 (6 bases). Germline lookup yields CDR1 SQVTM and CDR2 ANQGSEA. The CDR3 consists of 14 residues. Trimming cost V 6 bases and J 0 bases, with 15 bases left between them. CDR3 nucleotides: TGCAGCGTCATAAGGGACTCGAGCTCCTACGAGCAGTACTTC. Translation gives CSVIRDSSSYEQYF.

The chain has TRBV12-3 or TRBV12-4 and TRBJ2-1; 8 bases align to TRBD2. J gave up 2 bases and V 5 bases, and 8 bases lay outside the gene matches. The CDR3 consists of 16 residues. CDR3 residues: CASSPPSGLAYNEQFF. The CDR3, as DNA: TGTGCCAGCAGTCCCCCGTCGGGACTAGCCTACAATGAGCAGTTCTTC.

V is TRBV12-3 or TRBV12-4 and J is TRBJ2-4, with D possibly TRBD2 on 5 matching bases. This CDR3 is 15 amino acids long. V was trimmed by 2 bases and J by 2 bases, leaving 10 bases between them. The CDR3 bases are TGTGCCAGCAGTTTATCGGGGAATCCCAAAAACATTCAGTACTTC. Protein product: CASSLSGNPKNIQYF.

As concerns this clonotype: An end of the junction differs from the germline gene, which may be a read error. The V gene is TRBV5-1, the J gene TRBJ2-6; no firm D call. CDR3 size: 12 residues. The germline gives CDR1 SGHRS, CDR2 YFSETQ. The CDR3 loop is CASSSLSSHQAF. Written as DNA, the CDR3 is TGCGCCAGCAGCTCGCTTTCGTCCCATCAGGCTTTC.

This clonotype has only a few counts. This chain uses TRBV20-1 with TRBJ2-7; D may correspond to TRBD1 or TRBD2 (5 bases each). Per germline, CDR1 DFQATT and CDR2 SNEGSKA (reference sequence). V was clipped by 3 bases and J by 6 bases, with 15 bases between them. The CDR3 consists of 13 residues. The CDR3 protein is CSARGQGPREQYF. The DNA of the CDR3 is TGCAGTGCTAGGGGTCAGGGACCACGCGAGCAGTACTTC.

This clonotype was detected a few times. V usage is TRBV6-1 and J usage is TRBJ1-4; TRBD1 agrees at 7 bases. The CDR3 has 15 residues. Germline CDR1 is MNHNS and CDR2 is SASEGT. J was trimmed by 0 bases and V by 5 bases; bases with no gene match: 3. The CDR3 nucleotides read TGTGCCAGCAGTACCGACAGGGCAACTAATGAAAAACTGTTTTTT. Translating gives CASSTDRATNEKLFF.

This clonotype showed up just a few times. V is TRBV20-1 and J is TRBJ1-1; possible D gene TRBD1, 5 bases. CDR3 size: 14 residues. Trimming stripped 1 base from V and 5 bases from J, with 14 bases between. Per germline, CDR1 DFQATT and CDR2 SNEGSKA (reference sequence). CDR3: CSARVPGSMTEAFF. The CDR3 nucleotides read TGCAGTGCTAGAGTTCCAGGGAGTATGACTGAAGCTTTCTTT.

This clonotype was seen a few times. The chain links TRBV10-3 to TRBJ1-1; 8 nucleotides line up with TRBD1. With 2 bases clipped from V and 1 base from J, the junction kept 0 bases outside the gene matches. The germline gives CDR1 ENHRY, CDR2 SYGVKD. The CDR3 is made up of 14 amino acids. CDR3 protein: CAISEDRGNTEAFF. DNA of the CDR3: TGTGCCATCAGTGAGGACAGGGGGAACACTGAAGCTTTCTTT.

Ten or more counts support this clonotype. The chain has TRBV5-1 and TRBJ2-5; tentatively, D is TRBD1 or TRBD2 (5 bases each). Germline CDR1 is SGHRS and CDR2 is YFSETQ. Trimming took 4 bases from V and 10 from J, leaving 17 bases between them. This CDR3 has 13 residues. In DNA form, the CDR3 reads TGCGCCAGCAGCCCTGGGACGCTACAAGACCAGTACTTC. Its protein product is CASSPGTLQDQYF.

The J gene is TRBJ1-2, the V gene TRBV7-2, with no clear D. This CDR3 has 15 amino acids. V was shortened by 5 bases and J by 4 bases, with 17 bases between the two germline ends. Germline CDR1 SGHTA, CDR2 FQGNSA. CDR3 protein: CASSTRTARGYGYTF. The CDR3 nucleotides read TGTGCCAGCAGCACCAGGACGGCTCGCGGCTATGGCTACACCTTC.

This chain links TRBV24-1 with TRBJ2-5; possible D gene TRBD2, 6 bases. Germline V gene lookup returns CDR1 KGHDR and CDR2 SFDVKD. V shed 4 bases and J shed 5 bases, with 13 bases lying between them. The CDR3 totals 14 residues. CDR3 sequence (DNA): TGTGCCACCAGTGAGGCGGGGCTCCGGGAGACCCAGTACTTC. Amino acid sequence: CATSEAGLRETQYF.

This chain links TRBV24-1 with TRBJ2-5, with a possible D match to TRBD2 (6 bases). CDR1 is KGHDR, CDR2 SFDVKD, per germline. The ends were cut back, 4 bases at V and 2 bases at J, with 16 bases in the middle. The CDR3 is 16 amino acids. The CDR3 sequence: CATSEPGSGVQETQYF. For the CDR3, the DNA is TGTGCCACCAGTGAACCAGGGTCGGGGGTTCAAGAGACCCAGTACTTC.

The sample holds a few counts of this clonotype. The chain joins TRBV24-1 to TRBJ1-5; the D gene is possibly TRBD1 (6 bases). Germline V gene data show CDR1 as KGHDR and CDR2 as SFDVKD. V was clipped by 0 bases and J by 6 bases, with 11 bases between them. The CDR3 contains 15 residues. CDR3 in DNA: TGTGCCACCAGTGATTTGACCGGGGGGGCTCAGCCCCAGCATTTT. Translated, it gives CATSDLTGGAQPQHF.